The 27 T cell receptor beta chains listed next were all sequenced from one sample in a study of cytomegalovirus exposure and HLA in healthy donors. PCR employed 60 Vbeta and 13 Jbeta primers. The table came from immunoSEQ multiplex PCR; TCRdb's copy has only in-frame clones and leaves some out. This sample has around 40,000 clones, with roughly 67% found just once. Sequenced input: PBMCs. The origin of the receptors is a man over 45 in good health and CMV-seropositive.

This clone was seen a handful of times. This sample includes further DNA sequences coding for the same CDR3. The rearrangement joins TRBV6-1 to TRBJ2-6; D might be TRBD1 (5 bases). The germline CDR1 and CDR2 sequences are MNHNS and SASEGT. The CDR3 is made up of 15 amino acids. With 1 base removed from V and 3 bases from J, the gap between germline ends came to 7 bases. The CDR3 DNA reads TGTGCCAGCAGTGAAGAAGGGGTTGGGGCCAACGTCCTGACTTTC. The encoded protein is CASSEEGVGANVLTF.

The genes are TRBV5-1 and TRBJ2-7, with D possibly being TRBD1 (6 bases). The V and J ends lost 0 bases and 0 bases respectively, with 22 bases between them. There are 19 residues in the CDR3. The V gene's germline CDR1 is SGHRS and CDR2 YFSETQ. The CDR3: CASSLARVRGNLNSYEQYF. As DNA, the CDR3 is TGCGCCAGCAGCTTGGCCAGGGTCAGGGGCAACTTGAACTCCTACGAGCAGTACTTC.

V gene TRBV7-3 combines with J gene TRBJ2-7; TRBD1 matches 9 bases. The ends lost 5 bases at V and 5 bases at J; junction bases unmatched: 10. CDR1 and CDR2 (germline): SGHTA, FQGTGA. The CDR3 has 15 residues. The CDR3 is CASSPGAGTGNEQYF. CDR3 sequence (DNA): TGTGCCAGCAGCCCCGGAGCCGGGACAGGGAACGAGCAGTACTTC.

The V gene is TRBV19, the J gene TRBJ2-7, with 10 bases identical to TRBD1. The CDR3 spans 16 residues. Looked up from germline, CDR1 is LNHDA and CDR2 is SQIVND (reference sequence). The junction had 7 bases not matched to a gene; V was cut back by 1 base and J by 4 bases. CDR3 sequence reads: CASSIVPGQGRYEQYF. The CDR3 DNA reads as TGTGCCAGTAGTATAGTACCGGGACAGGGGAGGTACGAGCAGTACTTC.

The chain joins TRBV13 to TRBJ2-5, with a tentative D call TRBD2 (5 bases). This CDR3 is built from 14 residues. Per germline, CDR1 PRHDT and CDR2 FYEKMQ (reference sequence). V lost 7 bases and J lost 5, with 17 bases in between. The CDR3 DNA follows: TGTGCCAGCAAAAGGACTCCGTTAGGGGAGACCCAGTACTTC. Its protein is CASKRTPLGETQYF.

The rearrangement uses TRBV5-6 and TRBJ2-2; D uncertain. The CDR3 loop spans 14 amino acids. V was clipped by 4 bases and J by 0 bases, with 7 bases between them. Germline V gene lookup returns CDR1 SGHDT and CDR2 YYEEEE. The CDR3 loop reads CASSQITNTGELFF. CDR3 nucleotides: TGTGCCAGCAGCCAGATTACGAACACCGGGGAGCTGTTTTTT.

The V and J genes are TRBV7-6 and TRBJ1-5, with 9 nucleotides matching TRBD1. J gave up 2 bases and V 5 bases, and 7 bases lay outside the gene matches. CDR3 length: 16 residues. Germline V lookup: CDR1 SGHVS, CDR2 FNYEAQ. This CDR3 reads CASSERTGGGNQPQHF. The CDR3 DNA reads TGTGCCAGCAGCGAACGAACAGGGGGCGGCAATCAGCCCCAGCATTTT.

V usage is TRBV27 and J usage is TRBJ1-2; 8 bases are shared with TRBD1. There are 13 residues in the CDR3. Germline CDR1 is MNHEY and CDR2 is SMNVEV (reference sequence). Germline trimming cut 3 bases from V and 6 bases from J; bases unmatched to any gene: 3. CDR3 nucleotides: TGTGCCAGCAGTTTCAGGGGGCGCGATGGCTACACCTTC. Residues: CASSFRGRDGYTF.

A few counts support this clone. The chain couples TRBV6-5 to TRBJ1-5, with 10 bases fitting TRBD1. CDR1 and CDR2 (germline): MNHEY, SVGAGI. There are 14 residues in the CDR3. V gave up 6 bases and J gave up 4 bases; unmatched junction bases: 3. The CDR3 is CASRPGQGNQPQHF. The CDR3 coding sequence is TGTGCCAGCAGACCGGGACAGGGGAATCAGCCCCAGCATTTT.

The rearrangement links TRBV2 to TRBJ2-5, with D perhaps matching TRBD1 (5 bases). There are 13 residues in the CDR3. Germline loops: CDR1 SNHLY, CDR2 FYNNEI. The V gene lost 10 bases and the J gene lost 4 bases, with 16 bases spanning the gap. CDR3 nucleotide sequence: TGTGCCAACGGGCGGTACAGGAGAGAGACCCAGTACTTC. This gives the protein CANGRYRRETQYF. The entire variable domain, with the rest obtained from reference TRBV2 and TRBJ2-5, is as follows: EPEVTQTPSHQVTQMGQEVILRCVPISNHLYFYWYRQILGQKVEFLVSFYNNEISEKSEIFDDQFSVERPDGSNFTLKIRSTKLEDSAMYFCANGRYRRETQYFGPGTRLLVL.

This clone appeared a single time. The chain combines TRBV18 with TRBJ2-5, with a possible D match to TRBD1 (5 bases). CDR3 length: 13 amino acids. The V and J ends lost 3 bases and 8 bases respectively, with 13 bases between them. CDR1 KGHSH and CDR2 LQKENI come from the germline V gene. DNA for the CDR3: TGTGCCAGCTCACCGACAGATGGAAACACCCAGTACTTC. Its translation: CASSPTDGNTQYF.

This chain joins TRBV4-2 and TRBJ2-7, with 8 bases matching TRBD1. After removal of 3 bases from V and 6 bases from J, the junction contained 13 bases not matched to a gene. This CDR3 spans 16 amino acids. Germline assignment: CDR1 LGHNA and CDR2 YNFKEQ. Here the CDR3 reads CASSQEVGTGGSEQYF. CDR3 nucleotides: TGTGCCAGCAGCCAGGAAGTTGGGACAGGAGGTTCCGAGCAGTACTTC.

The rearrangement uses TRBV2 and TRBJ2-7; D is possibly TRBD1 (6 bases). Germline assignment: CDR1 SNHLY and CDR2 FYNNEI. This CDR3 is 14 amino acids long. V was pared by 6 bases and J by 3 bases, with 15 bases between. The DNA for the CDR3 is TGTGCCAGCAGCCTAAAAAGGGACATCTACGAGCAGTACTTC. As protein: CASSLKRDIYEQYF.

This chain joins TRBV6-1 and TRBJ1-2; D uncertain. Trimming stripped 2 bases from V and 8 bases from J, with 18 bases between. The length of the CDR3 is 15 residues. Germline V gives CDR1 MNHNS, CDR2 SASEGT. Here the CDR3 reads CASSEKSQWPKGYTF. In nucleotides, the CDR3 is TGTGCCAGCAGTGAAAAAAGTCAGTGGCCAAAAGGCTACACCTTC.

A word on this clone: A far larger clone lies a single base away; this is likely a read error. The chain is built from TRBV11-2 and TRBJ2-7; no firm D call. The V and J ends lost 1 base and 3 bases respectively, with 7 bases between them. Germline-derived CDR1 and CDR2 are SGHAT and FQNNGV. The CDR3 length is 13 residues. The CDR3 here is CASSLGPNYEQYF. CDR3 bases: TGTGCCAGCAGCTTAGGGCCCAACTACGAGCAGTACTTC. Using reference TRBV11-2 and TRBJ2-7 for the parts outside the CDR3, the full variable domain is EAGVAQSPRYKIIEKRQSVAFWCNPISGHATLYWYQQILGQGPKLLIQFQNNGVVDDSQLPKDRFSAERLKGVDSTLKIQPAKLEDSAVYLCASSLGPNYEQYFGPGTRLTVT.

The chain uses TRBV7-2 and TRBJ2-1, with 14 nucleotides matching TRBD2. The germline V gene has CDR1 SGHTA and CDR2 FQGNSA. With V trimmed by 4 bases and J by 5 bases, 4 bases remained unmatched. The CDR3 has 16 residues. CDR3 residues: CASSSQTSGGDNEQFF. CDR3 DNA sequence: TGTGCCAGCAGCTCCCAGACTAGCGGGGGGGACAATGAGCAGTTCTTC.

The chain employs TRBV28 and TRBJ2-7; D uncertain. The CDR3 runs 13 residues. Germline V gives CDR1 MDHEN, CDR2 SYDVKM. Between the trimmed V and J ends, which lost 5 bases and 3 bases, there was a span of 11 bases. The CDR3 loop reads CASSPQINYEQYF. The CDR3, as DNA: TGTGCCAGCAGTCCCCAGATTAACTACGAGCAGTACTTC.

The chain uses TRBV29-1 and TRBJ1-1, with no clear D. In germline, CDR1 is SQVTM, CDR2 ANQGSEA. The CDR3 length is 13 residues. Trimming took 0 bases from V and 1 from J, leaving 6 bases between them. CDR3 sequence reads: CSVEDLRNTEAFF. As DNA, the CDR3 is TGCAGCGTTGAAGATCTAAGGAACACTGAAGCTTTCTTT.

Turning to this clone: A read error is likely, as this CDR3 ends without the conserved phenylalanine or tryptophan. This chain links TRBV7-8 with TRBJ2-6; 7 bases fit TRBD2. This CDR3 is built from 17 residues. The V and J ends lost 7 bases and 1 base, in that order; junction bases with no gene match: 10. CDR1 is SGHVS and CDR2 is FQNEAQ in the germline V gene. CDR3 DNA sequence: TGTGCCAGCACGGGACTAACGGGGTTGTCTGGGGCCAACGTCCTGACTGTC. This translates into CASTGLTGLSGANVLTV.

This chain uses TRBV5-8 with TRBJ2-7, with TRBD2 identical over 7 bases. Germline V gene sequence: CDR1 SGHTS, CDR2 YDEGEE. CDR3 size: 16 residues. V trimming: 0 bases; J trimming: 3 bases; junction bases outside the gene matches: 9. The CDR3 protein is CASSLGSGATNYEQYF. The CDR3 DNA reads as TGTGCCAGCAGCTTGGGCAGCGGGGCTACTAACTACGAGCAGTACTTC.

This rearrangement joins TRBV7-8 to TRBJ2-3, with 12 bases aligning to TRBD2. J gave up 6 bases and V 0 bases, and 7 bases lay outside the gene matches. CDR3 length equals 17 residues. Germline assignment: CDR1 SGHVS and CDR2 FQNEAQ. The CDR3, as DNA: TGTGCCAGCAGCTTAGCGAGGACTAGCGGGGCTGGGGATACGCAGTATTTT. It is translated as CASSLARTSGAGDTQYF. The variable domain in full, with the rest retrieved from reference TRBV7-8 and TRBJ2-3, is GAGVSQSPRYKVAKRGQDVALRCDPISGHVSLFWYQQALGQGPEFLTYFQNEAQLDKSGLPSDRFFAERPEGSVSTLKIQRTQQEDSAVYLCASSLARTSGAGDTQYFGPGTRLTVL.

The chain couples TRBV4-3 to TRBJ2-7; tentative D call: TRBD1 (6 bases). CDR1 LGHNA and CDR2 YSLEER come from the germline V gene. The CDR3 extends over 12 amino acids. With 0 bases removed from V and 8 bases from J, the gap between germline ends came to 8 bases. The CDR3 bases are TGCGCCAGCAGCCAAGATTGGGGGCAGCAGTACTTC. It yields the protein CASSQDWGQQYF.

The V call is TRBV6-6, the J call TRBJ2-2; D is uncertain. In germline, CDR1 is MNHNY, CDR2 SVGAGI (reference sequence). CDR3 length: 15 amino acids. Trimming left V 4 bases short and J 6 bases short, with 15 bases between. The CDR3 DNA follows: TGTGCCAGCAGTTCCCAACCCCGGTCGGCCGGGGAGCTGTTTTTT. This sequence encodes CASSSQPRSAGELFF.

This chain uses TRBV6-5 with TRBJ2-1; 10 bases fit TRBD2. In germline, CDR1 is MNHEY, CDR2 SVGAGI. J was trimmed by 8 bases and V by 0 bases; bases with no gene match: 4. This CDR3 spans 15 amino acids. This CDR3 is CASSYSASGGYEQFF. Here the CDR3 DNA reads TGTGCCAGCAGTTACTCTGCTAGCGGGGGATATGAGCAGTTCTTC.

This clone has just a few counts. The chain uses TRBV5-1 and TRBJ2-1; 7 nucleotides align to TRBD2. Trimming took 7 bases from V and 1 from J; bases not matched to a gene: 8. The CDR3 loop spans 15 amino acids. Germline CDR1 reads SGHRS; CDR2 reads YFSETQ. This chain's CDR3 is CASQTLRGSYNEQFF. CDR3 sequence (DNA): TGCGCCAGCCAAACACTGCGGGGGTCCTACAATGAGCAGTTCTTC.

V usage is TRBV7-9 and J usage is TRBJ1-1, with a tentative D call TRBD1 (6 bases). The CDR3 loop spans 14 amino acids. CDR1 is SEHNR, CDR2 FQNEAQ, per germline (reference sequence). V lost 2 bases and J 1 base, leaving 8 bases between the germline ends. The CDR3 coding sequence is TGTGCCAGCAGCTTAAGGACAGCGAACACTGAAGCTTTCTTT. It yields the protein CASSLRTANTEAFF.

The chain is built from TRBV29-1 and TRBJ1-1; maybe TRBD1 (6 bases). The germline V gene encodes CDR1 SQVTM and CDR2 ANQGSEA. The CDR3 runs 13 residues. Trimming removed 7 bases at V and 3 bases at J, with 15 bases between. The CDR3 loop is CSGRNRAYTEAFF. Here the CDR3 DNA reads TGCAGCGGGAGAAACAGGGCTTACACTGAAGCTTTCTTT.